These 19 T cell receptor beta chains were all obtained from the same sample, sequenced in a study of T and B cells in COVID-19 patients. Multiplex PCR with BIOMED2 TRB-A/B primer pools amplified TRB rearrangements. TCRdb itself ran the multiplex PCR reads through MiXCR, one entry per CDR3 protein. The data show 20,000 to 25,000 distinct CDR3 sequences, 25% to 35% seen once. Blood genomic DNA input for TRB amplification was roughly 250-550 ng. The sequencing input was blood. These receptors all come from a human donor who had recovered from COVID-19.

The CDR3 coding sequence is TGTGCCAGTAAGGGGGGTGTCCTTCGGGGAGAGACCCAGTACTTC. Amino acid sequence: CASKGGVLRGETQYF. The chain employs TRBV6-6 and TRBJ2-5; tentatively, D is TRBD1 or TRBD2 (6 bases each). The CDR3 contains 15 residues. Germline-derived CDR1 and CDR2 are MNHNY and SVGAGI (reference sequence). V dropped 9 bases and J dropped 4 bases, with 21 bases sitting between them.

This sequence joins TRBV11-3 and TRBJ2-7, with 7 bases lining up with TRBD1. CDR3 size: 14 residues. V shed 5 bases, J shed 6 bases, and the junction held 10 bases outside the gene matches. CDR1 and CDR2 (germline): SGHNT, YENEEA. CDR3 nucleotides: TGTGCCAGCAGCATCGGGACAGCACAACCCGAGCAGTACTTC. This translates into CASSIGTAQPEQYF. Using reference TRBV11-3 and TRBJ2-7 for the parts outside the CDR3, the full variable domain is EAGVVQSPRYKIIEKKQPVAFWCNPISGHNTLYWYLQNLGQGPELLIRYENEEAVDDSQLPKDRFSAERLKGVDSTLKIQPAELGDSAVYLCASSIGTAQPEQYFGPGTRLTVT.

The chain's CDR3 is CASSPAAAGDQPQHF. For the CDR3, the DNA is TGTGCCAGCTCACCGGCAGCCGCGGGCGATCAGCCCCAGCATTTT. The genes are TRBV18 and TRBJ1-5; D gene ambiguous. Per germline, CDR1 KGHSH and CDR2 LQKENI. Trimming stripped 3 bases from V and 5 bases from J, with 14 bases between. The length of the CDR3 is 15 residues.

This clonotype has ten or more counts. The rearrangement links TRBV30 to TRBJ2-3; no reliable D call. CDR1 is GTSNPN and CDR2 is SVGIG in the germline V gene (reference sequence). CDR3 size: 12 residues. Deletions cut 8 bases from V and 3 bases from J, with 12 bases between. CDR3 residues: CALGPATDTQYF. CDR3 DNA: TGTGCCCTAGGTCCCGCAACAGATACGCAGTATTTT.

CDR3 nucleotide sequence: TGTGCCAGTATGAGGGGCCGGGTAGCTTTCTTT. Translated: CASMRGRVAFF. The gene calls are TRBV19 and TRBJ1-1; perhaps TRBD1 as D (5 bases). Trimming took 7 bases from V and 10 from J, leaving 13 bases between them. Germline V gene sequence: CDR1 LNHDA, CDR2 SQIVND (reference sequence). This CDR3 is 11 amino acids long.

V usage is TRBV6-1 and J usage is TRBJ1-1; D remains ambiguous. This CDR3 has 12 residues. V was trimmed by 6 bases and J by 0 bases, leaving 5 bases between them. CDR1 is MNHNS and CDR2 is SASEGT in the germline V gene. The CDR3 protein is CASRTMNTEAFF. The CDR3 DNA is TGTGCCAGCAGGACAATGAACACTGAAGCTTTCTTT.

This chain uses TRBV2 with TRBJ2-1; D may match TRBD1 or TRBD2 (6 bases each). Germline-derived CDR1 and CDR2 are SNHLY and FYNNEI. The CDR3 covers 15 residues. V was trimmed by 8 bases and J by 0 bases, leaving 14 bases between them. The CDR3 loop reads CASRAGGNSYNEQFF. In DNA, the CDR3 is TGTGCCAGCCGTGCCGGGGGCAACTCCTACAATGAGCAGTTCTTC.

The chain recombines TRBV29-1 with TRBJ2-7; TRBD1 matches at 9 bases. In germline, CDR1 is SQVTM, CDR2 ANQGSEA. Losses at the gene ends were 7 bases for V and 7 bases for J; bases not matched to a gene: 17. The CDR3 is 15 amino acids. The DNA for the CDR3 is TGCAGCGCGAGGGAACCGGGACAGGGCCTAGGGGAGCAGTACTTC. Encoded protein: CSAREPGQGLGEQYF.

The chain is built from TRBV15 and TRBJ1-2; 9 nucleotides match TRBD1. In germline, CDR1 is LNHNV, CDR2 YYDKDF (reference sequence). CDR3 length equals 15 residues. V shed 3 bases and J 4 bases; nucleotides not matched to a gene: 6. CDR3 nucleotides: TGTGCCACCAGCAGCGGACAGGGGTTTTTCTATGGCTACACCTTC. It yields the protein CATSSGQGFFYGYTF.

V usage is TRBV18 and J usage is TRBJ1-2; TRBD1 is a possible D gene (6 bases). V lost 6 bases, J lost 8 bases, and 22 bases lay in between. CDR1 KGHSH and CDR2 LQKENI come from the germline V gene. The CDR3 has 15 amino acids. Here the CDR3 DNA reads TGTGCCAGCTCTCCCGCTACCACAGGGTCTCTCGGCTACACCTTC. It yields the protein CASSPATTGSLGYTF.

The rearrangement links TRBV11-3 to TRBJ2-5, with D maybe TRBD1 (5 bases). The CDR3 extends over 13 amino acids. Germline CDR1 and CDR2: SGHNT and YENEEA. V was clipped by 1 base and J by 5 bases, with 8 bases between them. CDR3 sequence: CASSLAGHETQYF. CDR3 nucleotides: TGTGCCAGCAGCTTAGCAGGGCACGAGACCCAGTACTTC.

CDR3 amino acids: CASSSWTGRNEKLFF. The CDR3 bases are TGCGCCAGCAGCTCCTGGACCGGGAGAAATGAAAAACTGTTTTTT. The chain combines TRBV5-1 with TRBJ1-4; D is unresolved. Germline V CDR1 and CDR2: SGHRS, YFSETQ. The CDR3 is made up of 15 amino acids. Trimming shortened V by 3 bases and J by 5 bases, and 14 bases separated the two germline ends.

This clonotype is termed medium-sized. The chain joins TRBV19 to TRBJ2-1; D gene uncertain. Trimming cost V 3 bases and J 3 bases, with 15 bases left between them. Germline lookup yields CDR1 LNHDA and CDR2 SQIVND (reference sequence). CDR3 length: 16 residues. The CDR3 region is CASSMEGPSVYNEQFF. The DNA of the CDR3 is TGTGCCAGTAGTATGGAAGGGCCCTCTGTCTACAATGAGCAGTTCTTC.

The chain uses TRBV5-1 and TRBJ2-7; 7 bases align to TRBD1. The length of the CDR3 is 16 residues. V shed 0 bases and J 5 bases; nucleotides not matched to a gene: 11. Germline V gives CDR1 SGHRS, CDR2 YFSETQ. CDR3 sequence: CASSLAVGRGSDEQYF. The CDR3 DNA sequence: TGCGCCAGCAGCTTGGCCGTCGGCAGGGGGTCTGACGAGCAGTACTTC.

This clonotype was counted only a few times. The CDR3 DNA is TGCGCCAGCAGCTCGGGACAGAACAATGAGCAGTTCTTC. This gives the protein CASSSGQNNEQFF. J is TRBJ2-1 and V is TRBV10-1; 7 bases map to TRBD1. This CDR3 is 13 amino acids long. The V gene's germline CDR1 is WNHNN and CDR2 SYGVQD (reference sequence). V lost 6 bases and J lost 5; bases outside the gene matches: 4.

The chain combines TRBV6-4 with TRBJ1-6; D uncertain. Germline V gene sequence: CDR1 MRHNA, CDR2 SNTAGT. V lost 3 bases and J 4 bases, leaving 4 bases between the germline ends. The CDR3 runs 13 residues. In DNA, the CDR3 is TGTGCCAGCAGTGATCAGTATAATTCACCCCTCCACTTT. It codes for CASSDQYNSPLHF.

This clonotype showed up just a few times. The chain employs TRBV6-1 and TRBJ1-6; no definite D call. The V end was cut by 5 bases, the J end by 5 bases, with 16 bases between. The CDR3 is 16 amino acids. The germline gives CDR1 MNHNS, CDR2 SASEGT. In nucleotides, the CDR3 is TGTGCCAGCAGTAGGCACCTCAGAGCGGATAATTCACCCCTCCACTTT. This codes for CASSRHLRADNSPLHF.

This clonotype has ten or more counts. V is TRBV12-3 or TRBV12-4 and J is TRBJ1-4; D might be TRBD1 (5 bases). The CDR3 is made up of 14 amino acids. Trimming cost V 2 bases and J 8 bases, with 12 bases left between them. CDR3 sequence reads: CASSLRGGREKLFF. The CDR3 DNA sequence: TGTGCCAGCAGTTTACGGGGGGGGAGGGAAAAACTGTTTTTT.

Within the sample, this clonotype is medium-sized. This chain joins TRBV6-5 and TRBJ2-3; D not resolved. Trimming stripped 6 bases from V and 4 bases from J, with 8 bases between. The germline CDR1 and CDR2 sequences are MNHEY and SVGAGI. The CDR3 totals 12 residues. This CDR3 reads CASSQSSDTQYF. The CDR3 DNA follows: TGTGCCAGCAGCCAGTCGTCAGATACGCAGTATTTT.